The rows below give T cell receptor beta chains drawn from one sample of a study of CD8 T cell repertoires and HIV-1 epitope variants. TCRdb's copy holds only in-frame clones and misses some; the assay was immunoSEQ multiplex PCR. The top ten hold approximately 24% of the sample, which has 95,000 or so clones, roughly 81% seen once. Specimen: uncultured baseline CD8+ T cells from peripheral blood mononuclear cells (PBMCs). The origin of the receptors is a male donor with HIV. Each CDR3 is given with its conserved first and last residue. The D gene is left open where the match is weak. Not every row has a clone size; where given, it reads once, few, many or a size class.

>NA|TRBD2|TRBJ2-3|TRBV14
CASSLAGATDTQYF
TGTGCCAGCAGCTTAGCGGGGGCCACAGATACGCAGTATTTT
>NA|TRBD1|TRBJ2-7|TRBV27
CASSSTGGVGGEQYF
TGTGCCAGCAGTTCGACAGGGGGCGTGGGGGGCGAGCAGTACTTC
>NA|NA|TRBJ2-4|TRBV28
CATSLEGIAKNIQYF
TGTGCCACCTCCTTGGAAGGGATAGCCAAAAACATTCAGTACTTC
>NA|NA|TRBJ2-2|TRBV2
CASRRSQNTGELFF
TGTGCCAGTCGACGGAGCCAGAACACCGGGGAGCTGTTTTTT
>once|NA|TRBJ2-1|TRBV5-1
CAGGRINEQFF
TGCGCAGGTGGGCGGATCAATGAGCAGTTCTTC
>once|TRBD1|TRBJ2-2|TRBV29-1
CSVRQGGAGELFF
TGCAGCGTCCGACAGGGTGGGGCCGGGGAGCTGTTTTTT
>NA|TRBD2|TRBJ2-7|TRBV28
CASLPAGGPYEQYF
TGTGCCAGCCTCCCTGCGGGAGGGCCCTACGAGCAGTACTTC
>NA|NA|TRBJ2-7|TRBV27
CASSSLGAYEQYF
TGTGCCAGCAGTTCCCTGGGGGCCTACGAGCAGTACTTC
>NA|TRBD2|TRBJ2-1|TRBV18
CASSPPGTSGGYNEQFF
TGTGCCAGCTCACCACCTGGGACTAGCGGGGGGTACAATGAGCAGTTCTTC
>NA|NA|TRBJ2-5|TRBV7-2
CASSFRTDQETQYF
TGTGCCAGCAGCTTTCGGACAGACCAAGAGACCCAGTACTTC